This record covers a single TCR beta chain. Its matching antigen is unknown. This entry comes from a study of cytomegalovirus exposure and HLA in healthy donors. Study-level results: Sequences of the TCR beta chain were said to predict the HLA-A and HLA-B alleles of most subjects accurately.

The ends lost 4 bases at V and 6 bases at J; junction bases unmatched: 8. The CDR3 has 15 residues. Germline assignment: CDR1 SGHNT and CDR2 YENEEA. The PCR ran on 60 Vbeta and 13 Jbeta primers. The protocol was immunoSEQ multiplex PCR, while the TCRdb copy is restricted to in-frame clones and leaves out a portion. The sample includes about 110,000 clones, roughly three fifths of them seen just once. The chain couples TRBV11-3 to TRBJ2-2; TRBD1 matches 7 bases. The source of this sequence is a man aged 25 to 45 in good health and CMV-seropositive. The specimen was PBMCs. CDR3 region: CASSSTGAQAGELFF. The CDR3 DNA is TGTGCCAGCAGCTCAACAGGGGCCCAGGCCGGGGAGCTGTTTTTT.